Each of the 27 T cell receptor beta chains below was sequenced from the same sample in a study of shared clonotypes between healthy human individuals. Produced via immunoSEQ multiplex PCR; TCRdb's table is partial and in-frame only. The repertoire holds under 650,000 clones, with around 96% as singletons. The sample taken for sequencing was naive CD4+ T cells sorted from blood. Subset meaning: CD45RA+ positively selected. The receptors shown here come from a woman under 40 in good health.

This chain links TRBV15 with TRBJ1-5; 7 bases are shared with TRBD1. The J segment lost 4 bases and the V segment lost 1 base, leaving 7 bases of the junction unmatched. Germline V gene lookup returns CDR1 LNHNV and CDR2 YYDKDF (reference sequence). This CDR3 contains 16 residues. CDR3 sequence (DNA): TGTGCCACCAGCAGAGTAGGGTCAGGGGGGAATCAGCCCCAGCATTTT. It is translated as CATSRVGSGGNQPQHF.

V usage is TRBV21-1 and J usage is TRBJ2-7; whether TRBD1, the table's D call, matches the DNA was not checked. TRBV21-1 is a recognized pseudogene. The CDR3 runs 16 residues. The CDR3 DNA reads TGTGCCAGCAGCCCGGCTATTCGGACAGTCTCCTACGAGCAGTACTTC. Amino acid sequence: CASSPAIRTVSYEQYF.

The CDR3 here is CASSLAGSGGPRNEQFF. The CDR3 DNA reads TGCGCCAGCAGCTTGGCCGGTTCGGGAGGGCCGAGGAATGAGCAGTTCTTC. The chain employs TRBV5-1 and TRBJ2-1; 8 nucleotides agree with TRBD2. CDR1 is SGHRS and CDR2 is YFSETQ in the germline V gene. The J segment lost 7 bases and the V segment lost 0 bases, leaving 12 bases of the junction unmatched. The CDR3 is made up of 17 amino acids.

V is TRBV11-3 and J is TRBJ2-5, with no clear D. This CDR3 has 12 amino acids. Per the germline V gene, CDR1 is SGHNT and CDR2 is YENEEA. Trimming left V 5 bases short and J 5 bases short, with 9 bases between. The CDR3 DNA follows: TGTGCCAGCAGCGACCAGCAGGAGACCCAGTACTTC. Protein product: CASSDQQETQYF.

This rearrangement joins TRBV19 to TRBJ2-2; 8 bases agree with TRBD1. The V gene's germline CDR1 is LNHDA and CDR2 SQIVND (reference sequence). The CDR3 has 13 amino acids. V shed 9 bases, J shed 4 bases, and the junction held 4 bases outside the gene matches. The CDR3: CASQGAPTGELFF. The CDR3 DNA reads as TGTGCCAGCCAGGGGGCGCCCACCGGGGAGCTGTTTTTT.

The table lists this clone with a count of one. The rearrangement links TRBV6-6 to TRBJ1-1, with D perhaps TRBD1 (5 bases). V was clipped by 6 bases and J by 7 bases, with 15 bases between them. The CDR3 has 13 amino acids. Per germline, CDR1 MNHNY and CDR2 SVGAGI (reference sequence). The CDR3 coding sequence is TGTGCCAGCAGCTGGGACCTGTGGGGTGAAGCTTTCTTT. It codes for CASSWDLWGEAFF.

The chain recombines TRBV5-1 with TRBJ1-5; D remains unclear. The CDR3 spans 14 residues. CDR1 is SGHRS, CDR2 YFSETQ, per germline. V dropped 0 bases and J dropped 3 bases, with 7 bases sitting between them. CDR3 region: CASSLGPINQPQHF. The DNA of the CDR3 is TGCGCCAGCAGCTTGGGTCCTATCAATCAGCCCCAGCATTTT.

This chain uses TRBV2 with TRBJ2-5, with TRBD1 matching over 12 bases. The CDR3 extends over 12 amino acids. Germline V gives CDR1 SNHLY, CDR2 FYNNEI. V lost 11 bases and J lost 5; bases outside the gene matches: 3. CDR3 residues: CARDRGQETQYF. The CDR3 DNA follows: TGTGCCCGGGACAGGGGGCAGGAGACCCAGTACTTC.

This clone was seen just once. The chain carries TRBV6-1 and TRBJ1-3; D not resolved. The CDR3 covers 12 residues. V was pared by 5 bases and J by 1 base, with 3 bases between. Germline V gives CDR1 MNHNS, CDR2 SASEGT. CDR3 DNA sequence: TGTGCCAGCAGTATTTCTGGAAACACCATATATTTT. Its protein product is CASSISGNTIYF.

The CDR3: CASSLRLASYNEQFF. CDR3 in DNA: TGTGCCAGCTCGCTAAGGCTAGCCTCCTACAATGAGCAGTTCTTC. V and J are TRBV25-1 and TRBJ2-1, with a tentative D call TRBD2 (5 bases). From germline, CDR1 is MGHDK and CDR2 SYGVNS. V was cut by 8 bases and J by 0 bases, with 14 bases left in between. This CDR3 is built from 15 residues.

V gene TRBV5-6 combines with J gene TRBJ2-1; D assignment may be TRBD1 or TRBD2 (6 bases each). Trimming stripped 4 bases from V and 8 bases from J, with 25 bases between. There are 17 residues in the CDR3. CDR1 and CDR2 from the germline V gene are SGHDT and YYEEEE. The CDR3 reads CASSLRRGAARSDEQFF. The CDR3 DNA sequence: TGTGCCAGCAGCCTCCGTAGGGGGGCGGCAAGAAGTGATGAGCAGTTCTTC.

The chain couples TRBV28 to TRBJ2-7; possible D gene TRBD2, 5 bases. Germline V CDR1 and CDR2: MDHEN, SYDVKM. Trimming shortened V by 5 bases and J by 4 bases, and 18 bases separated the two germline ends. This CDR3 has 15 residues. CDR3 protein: CASSTGGQDDYEQYF. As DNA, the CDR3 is TGTGCCAGCAGTACTGGCGGGCAGGATGATTACGAGCAGTACTTC.

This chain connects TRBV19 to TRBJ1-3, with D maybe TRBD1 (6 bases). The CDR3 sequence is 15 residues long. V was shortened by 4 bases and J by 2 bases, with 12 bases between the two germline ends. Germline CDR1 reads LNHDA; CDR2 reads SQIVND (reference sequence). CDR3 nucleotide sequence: TGTGCCAGTAGTAGCGGCGGGGGGCCTGGAAACACCATATATTTT. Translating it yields CASSSGGGPGNTIYF.

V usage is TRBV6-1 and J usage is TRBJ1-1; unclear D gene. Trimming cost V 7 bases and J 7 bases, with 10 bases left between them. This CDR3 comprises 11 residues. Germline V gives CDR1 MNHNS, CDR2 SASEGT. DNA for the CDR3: TGTGCCAGCACCCCCCATAGTGAAGCTTTCTTT. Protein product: CASTPHSEAFF.

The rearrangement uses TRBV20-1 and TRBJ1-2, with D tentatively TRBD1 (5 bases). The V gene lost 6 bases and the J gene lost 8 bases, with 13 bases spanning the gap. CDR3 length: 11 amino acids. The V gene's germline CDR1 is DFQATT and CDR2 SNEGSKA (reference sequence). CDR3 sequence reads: CSAGVGEGYTF. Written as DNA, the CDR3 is TGCAGTGCAGGGGTAGGAGAGGGCTACACCTTC.

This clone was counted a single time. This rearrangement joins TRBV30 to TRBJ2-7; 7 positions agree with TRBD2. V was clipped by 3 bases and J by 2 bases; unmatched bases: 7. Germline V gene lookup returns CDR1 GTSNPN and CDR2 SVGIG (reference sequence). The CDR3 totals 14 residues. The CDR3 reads CAWSSGLAAYEQYF. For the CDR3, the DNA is TGTGCCTGGAGCTCTGGCCTAGCGGCCTACGAGCAGTACTTC.

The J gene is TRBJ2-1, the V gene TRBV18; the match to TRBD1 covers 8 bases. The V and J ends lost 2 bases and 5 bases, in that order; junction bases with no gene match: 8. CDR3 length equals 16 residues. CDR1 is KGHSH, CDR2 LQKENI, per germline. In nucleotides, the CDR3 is TGTGCCAGCTCACCAACGGCAGGGGGCGCGGACAATGAGCAGTTCTTC. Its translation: CASSPTAGGADNEQFF.

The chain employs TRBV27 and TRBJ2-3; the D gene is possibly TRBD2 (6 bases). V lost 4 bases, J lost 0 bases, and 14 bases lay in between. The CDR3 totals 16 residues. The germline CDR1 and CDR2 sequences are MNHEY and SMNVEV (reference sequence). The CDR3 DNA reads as TGTGCCAGCAGTTCAGCTCTGGAGGGCAGCACAGATACGCAGTATTTT. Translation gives CASSSALEGSTDTQYF.

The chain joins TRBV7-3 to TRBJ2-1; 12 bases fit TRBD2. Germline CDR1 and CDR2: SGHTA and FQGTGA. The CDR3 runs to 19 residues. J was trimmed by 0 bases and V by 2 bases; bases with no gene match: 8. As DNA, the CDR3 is TGTGCCAGCAGCTTATCTAGCGGGAGGGGCACGCGCTCCTACAATGAGCAGTTCTTC. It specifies CASSLSSGRGTRSYNEQFF.

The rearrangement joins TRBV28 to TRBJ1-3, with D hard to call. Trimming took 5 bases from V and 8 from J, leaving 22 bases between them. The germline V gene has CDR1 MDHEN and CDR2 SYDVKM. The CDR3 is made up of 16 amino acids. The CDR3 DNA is TGTGCCAGCAGTCGAACACCGGGCTCTTGGGCTCACACCATATATTTT. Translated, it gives CASSRTPGSWAHTIYF. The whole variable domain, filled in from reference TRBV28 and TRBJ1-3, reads DVKVTQSSRYLVKRTGEKVFLECVQDMDHENMFWYRQDPGLGLRLIYFSYDVKMKEKGDIPEGYSVSREKKERFSLILESASTNQTSMYLCASSRTPGSWAHTIYFGEGSWLTVV.

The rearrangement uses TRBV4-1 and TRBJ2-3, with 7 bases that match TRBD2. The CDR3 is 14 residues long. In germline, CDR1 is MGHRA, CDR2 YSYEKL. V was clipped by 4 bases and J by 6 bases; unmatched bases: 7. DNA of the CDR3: TGCGCCAGCAGCCTGGCGCGGGAGTCTGATACGCAGTATTTT. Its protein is CASSLARESDTQYF.

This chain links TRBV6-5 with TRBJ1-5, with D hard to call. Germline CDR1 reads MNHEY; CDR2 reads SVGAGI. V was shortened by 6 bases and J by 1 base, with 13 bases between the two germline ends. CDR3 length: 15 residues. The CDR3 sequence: CASRARGKSNQPQHF. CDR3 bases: TGTGCCAGCAGAGCACGAGGCAAGAGCAATCAGCCCCAGCATTTT.

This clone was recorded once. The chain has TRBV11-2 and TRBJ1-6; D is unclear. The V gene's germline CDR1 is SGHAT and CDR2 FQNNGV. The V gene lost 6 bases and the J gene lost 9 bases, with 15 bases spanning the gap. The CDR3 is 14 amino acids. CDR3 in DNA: TGTGCCAGCAGGCCAGTGGGAGGCGTTTCACCCCTCCACTTT. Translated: CASRPVGGVSPLHF.

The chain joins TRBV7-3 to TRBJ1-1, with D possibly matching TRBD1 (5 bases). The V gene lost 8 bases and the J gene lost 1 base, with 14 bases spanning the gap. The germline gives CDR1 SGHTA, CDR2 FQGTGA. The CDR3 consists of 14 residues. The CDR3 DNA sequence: TGTGCCAGCTCCCAAGGGGCCGGGAACACTGAAGCTTTCTTT. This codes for CASSQGAGNTEAFF.

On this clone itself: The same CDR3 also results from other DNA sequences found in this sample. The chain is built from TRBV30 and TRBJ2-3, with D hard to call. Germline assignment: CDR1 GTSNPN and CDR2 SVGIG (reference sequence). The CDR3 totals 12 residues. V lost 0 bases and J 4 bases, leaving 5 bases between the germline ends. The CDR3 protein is CAWSVGADTQYF. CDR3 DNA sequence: TGTGCCTGGAGTGTAGGTGCAGATACGCAGTATTTT.

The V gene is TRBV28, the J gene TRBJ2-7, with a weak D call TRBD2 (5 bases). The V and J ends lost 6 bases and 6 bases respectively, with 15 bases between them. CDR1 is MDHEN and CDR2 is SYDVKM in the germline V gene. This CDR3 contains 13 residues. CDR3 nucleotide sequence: TGTGCCAGCAGGTCCGTGGGGAGAGGCGAGCAGTACTTC. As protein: CASRSVGRGEQYF.

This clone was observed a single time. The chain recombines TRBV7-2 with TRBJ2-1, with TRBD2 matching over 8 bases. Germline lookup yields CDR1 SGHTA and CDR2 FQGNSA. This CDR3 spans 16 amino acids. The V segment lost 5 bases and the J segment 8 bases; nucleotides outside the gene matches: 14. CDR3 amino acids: CASSLLAGPETDEQFF. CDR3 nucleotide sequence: TGTGCCAGCAGCCTATTAGCGGGACCCGAGACTGATGAGCAGTTCTTC.